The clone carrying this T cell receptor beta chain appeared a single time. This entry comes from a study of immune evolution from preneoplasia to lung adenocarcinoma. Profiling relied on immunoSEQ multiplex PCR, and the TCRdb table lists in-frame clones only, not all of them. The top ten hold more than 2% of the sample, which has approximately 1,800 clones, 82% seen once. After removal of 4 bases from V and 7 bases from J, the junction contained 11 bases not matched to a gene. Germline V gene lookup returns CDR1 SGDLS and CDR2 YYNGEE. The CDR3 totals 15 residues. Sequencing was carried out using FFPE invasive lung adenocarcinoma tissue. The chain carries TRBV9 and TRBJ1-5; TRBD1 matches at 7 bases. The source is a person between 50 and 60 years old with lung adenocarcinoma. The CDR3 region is CASSPQGDVYQPQHF. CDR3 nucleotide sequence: TGTGCCAGCAGCCCCCAGGGGGATGTTTACCAGCCCCAGCATTTT.